Described below is a single T cell receptor (beta chain) sequence and its context. The read falls 3 residues short of the CDR3 end, and the missing part is taken from the germline J gene. From germline, CDR1 is LNHDA and CDR2 SQIVND (reference sequence). The CDR3 runs to 15 residues. Prevalent HPV16 infections were excluded; only incident single HPV16 infections included. The entry originates in a study of T cells in women clearing cervical HPV infection. TCRdb's table, derived via immunoSEQ multiplex PCR, lists solely in-frame clones and lacks some. The specimen's table records about 24,000 clones. Sample: blood buffy coat. The origin of this receptor is a woman between 18 and 69 years old with a cervical HPV16 infection that either progressed to CIN3+ or cleared (not recorded which). The chain recombines TRBV19 with TRBJ1-2; D is perhaps TRBD1 (5 bases). The CDR3 reads CASTLKGLDLSDYTF. CDR3 DNA (partial): TGTGCCAGTACCCTAAAGGGGCTAGATCTAAGCGAC.